Below are 14 T cell receptor beta chains sequenced from a single sample in a study of T cells in Graves' hyperthyroidism and ophthalmopathy. RNA transcripts served as the template for amplifying TCR beta CDR3 regions. A first-round RT-PCR of the TCR CDR3 used the HTBI primer set. TCRdb reprocessed the multiplex PCR reads with MiXCR, giving one entry per CDR3 protein. The table has 500,000 to 750,000 distinct CDR3 sequences, about 45% seen once. Sequenced: peripheral blood or thyroid tissue (not recorded which). The receptors stem from a woman aged 18 to 35 with Graves' hyperthyroidism.

The chain couples TRBV7-2 to TRBJ2-4; 7 bases agree with TRBD1. This CDR3 region has 15 residues. The germline CDR1 and CDR2 sequences are SGHTA and FQGNSA. With 2 bases clipped from V and 3 bases from J, the junction kept 4 bases outside the gene matches. The CDR3 sequence is CASSLRGQDKNIQYF. CDR3 in DNA: TGTGCCAGCAGCTTAAGGGGGCAGGACAAAAACATTCAGTACTTC.

This clonotype was seen a single time. The chain links TRBV29-1 to TRBJ1-6; TRBD1 aligns across 7 bases. V gave up 6 bases and J gave up 14 bases; unmatched junction bases: 10. The germline V gene encodes CDR1 SQVTM and CDR2 ANQGSEA. This CDR3 contains 12 residues. CDR3 DNA sequence: TGCAGCGTCAGACAGGGAGAATTCACCCTCCACTTT. Its protein is CSVRQGEFTLHF.

The V call is TRBV7-9, the J call TRBJ1-4; the D is unclear. This CDR3 contains 12 residues. V lost 4 bases and J 11 bases, leaving 11 bases between the germline ends. CDR1 SEHNR and CDR2 FQNEAQ come from the germline V gene (reference sequence). In nucleotides, the CDR3 is TGTGCCAGCAGCTATACCGCTGGGAAACTGTTTTTT. Protein sequence: CASSYTAGKLFF. Looking up the rest from reference TRBV7-9 and TRBJ1-4 gives the full variable domain: DTGVSQNPRHKITKRGQNVTFRCDPISEHNRLYWYRQTLGQGPEFLTYFQNEAQLEKSRLLSDRFSAERPKGSFSTLEIQRTEQGDSAMYLCASSYTAGKLFFGSGTQLSVL.

In the case of this clonotype: This could be a read error, since a much larger clone is one nucleotide away. The chain links TRBV13 to TRBJ2-5, with D possibly TRBD1 on 5 matching bases. The germline V gene has CDR1 PRHDT and CDR2 FYEKMQ (reference sequence). CDR3 size: 15 residues. V was cut by 2 bases and J by 5 bases, with 15 bases left in between. In nucleotides, the CDR3 is TGTGCCAGCAGCTTAATGGGGTCTAGGGGTGAGACCCAGTACTTC. It codes for CASSLMGSRGETQYF.

The sample holds many counts of this clonotype. As DNA, the CDR3 is TGTGCCAGCAGCTTGACAACGAACACTGAAGCTTTCTTT. Translated: CASSLTTNTEAFF. This chain connects TRBV7-2 to TRBJ1-1; D is ambiguous. Germline loops: CDR1 SGHTA, CDR2 FQGNSA. The CDR3 loop spans 13 amino acids. Between the trimmed V and J ends, which lost 3 bases and 1 base, there was a span of 6 bases. Full variable domain (rest looked up from reference TRBV7-2 and TRBJ1-1): GAGVSQSPSNKVTEKGKDVELRCDPISGHTALYWYRQSLGQGLEFLIYFQGNSAPDKSGLPSDRFSAERTGGSVSTLTIQRTQQEDSAVYLCASSLTTNTEAFFGQGTRLTVV.

With respect to this clonotype: No DNA is shown, since the ends of the CDR3 on it are uncertain; the CDR3 is the one TCRdb lists. The chain is built from TRBV5-1 and TRBJ1-2. CDR1 SGHRS and CDR2 YFSETQ come from the germline V gene. Ends included, the CDR3 has 14 residues. The CDR3 is CAICSARDSNGYTF.

The chain is built from TRBV7-3 and TRBJ2-5; 7 bases match TRBD2. The junction had 12 bases not matched to a gene; V was cut back by 7 bases and J by 4 bases. The CDR3 consists of 15 residues. From germline, CDR1 is SGHTA and CDR2 FQGTGA. This CDR3 reads CASNLGGGWGETQYF. CDR3 sequence (DNA): TGTGCCAGCAACTTGGGGGGGGGATGGGGAGAGACCCAGTACTTC.

This clonotype occurred many times. This chain links TRBV7-9 with TRBJ1-5, with D possibly being TRBD1 (6 bases). CDR3 length: 16 residues. Germline V CDR1 and CDR2: SEHNR, FQNEAQ (reference sequence). V lost 2 bases to trimming and J lost 4 bases, with 15 bases between them. The CDR3: CASSLYGDNGNQPQHF. The CDR3 region has the DNA TGTGCCAGCAGCTTATACGGGGACAACGGGAATCAGCCCCAGCATTTT. The variable domain in full, completed from reference TRBV7-9 and TRBJ1-5, reads DTGVSQNPRHKITKRGQNVTFRCDPISEHNRLYWYRQTLGQGPEFLTYFQNEAQLEKSRLLSDRFSAERPKGSFSTLEIQRTEQGDSAMYLCASSLYGDNGNQPQHFGDGTRLSIL.

The chain uses TRBV24-1 and TRBJ2-7, with D maybe TRBD2 (5 bases). The V and J ends lost 5 bases and 0 bases respectively, with 10 bases between them. CDR3 size: 14 residues. The germline gives CDR1 KGHDR, CDR2 SFDVKD. CDR3 amino acids: CATSVRTGSYEQYF. The CDR3 DNA sequence: TGTGCCACCAGTGTCCGGACTGGCTCCTACGAGCAGTACTTC.

V usage is TRBV10-3 and J usage is TRBJ1-2; the match to TRBD1 covers 8 bases. The germline V gene has CDR1 ENHRY and CDR2 SYGVKD. CDR3 size: 16 residues. The V segment lost 8 bases and the J segment 12 bases; nucleotides outside the gene matches: 23. The CDR3: CAIAAGQAVLGSGNTF. DNA of the CDR3: TGTGCCATCGCCGCGGGACAGGCTGTCCTAGGCTCTGGAAACACCTTC.

This chain joins TRBV11-2 and TRBJ2-7; 10 bases are shared with TRBD2. The J call may not be correct, given that the DNA end is closer to TRBJ2-1. CDR3 length: 14 residues. Germline V gene data show CDR1 as SGHAT and CDR2 as FQNNGV. CDR3 coding DNA: TGTGCCAGCAGCGTTAGCGGGAGGTTCCATGAGCAGTTCTTC. Amino acid sequence: CASSVSGRFHEQFF.

This clonotype was seen only a few times. The chain carries TRBV18 and TRBJ1-3; D gene ambiguous. Germline CDR1 and CDR2: KGHSH and LQKENI. The CDR3 consists of 14 residues. V shed 3 bases and J shed 0 bases, with 6 bases lying between them. For the CDR3, the DNA is TGTGCCAGCTCACCGGCGCTCTCTGGAAACACCATATATTTT. It codes for CASSPALSGNTIYF. Variable domain in full (rest from reference TRBV18 and TRBJ1-3): NAGVMQNPRHLVRRRGQEARLRCSPMKGHSHVYWYRQLPEEGLKFMVYLQKENIIDESGMPKERFSAEFPKEGPSILRIQQVVRGDSAAYFCASSPALSGNTIYFGEGSWLTVV.

The chain couples TRBV7-9 to TRBJ2-1; 8 bases agree with TRBD1. This CDR3 region has 14 residues. CDR1 is SEHNR and CDR2 is FQNEAQ in the germline V gene (reference sequence). The V gene end was trimmed by 5 bases and the J gene end by 8 bases; junction bases not matched to a gene: 8. CDR3: CASSPDRARYEQFF. DNA for the CDR3: TGTGCCAGCAGCCCGGACAGGGCCAGATATGAGCAGTTCTTC.

The chain links TRBV7-2 to TRBJ1-6, with TRBD1 as a possible D gene (6 bases). CDR1 SGHTA and CDR2 FQGNSA come from the germline V gene. The CDR3 runs to 15 residues. V lost 0 bases, J lost 10 bases, and 13 bases lay in between. CDR3 region: CASSLARGTGSPLHF. DNA of the CDR3: TGTGCCAGCAGCTTAGCCAGGGGCACAGGGTCACCCCTCCACTTT.